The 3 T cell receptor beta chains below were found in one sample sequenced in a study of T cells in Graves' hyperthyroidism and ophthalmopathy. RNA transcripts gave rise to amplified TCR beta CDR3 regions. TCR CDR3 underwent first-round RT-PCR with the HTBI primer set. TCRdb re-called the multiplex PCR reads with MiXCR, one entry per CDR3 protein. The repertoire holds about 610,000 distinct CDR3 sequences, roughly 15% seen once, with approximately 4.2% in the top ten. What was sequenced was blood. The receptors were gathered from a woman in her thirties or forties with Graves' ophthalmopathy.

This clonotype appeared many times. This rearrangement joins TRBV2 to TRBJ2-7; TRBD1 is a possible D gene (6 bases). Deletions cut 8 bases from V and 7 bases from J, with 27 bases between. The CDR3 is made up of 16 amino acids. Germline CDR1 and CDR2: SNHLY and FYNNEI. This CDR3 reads CASRLQPGQGVEEQYF. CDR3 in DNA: TGTGCCAGCCGACTCCAACCGGGACAAGGGGTTGAGGAGCAGTACTTC.

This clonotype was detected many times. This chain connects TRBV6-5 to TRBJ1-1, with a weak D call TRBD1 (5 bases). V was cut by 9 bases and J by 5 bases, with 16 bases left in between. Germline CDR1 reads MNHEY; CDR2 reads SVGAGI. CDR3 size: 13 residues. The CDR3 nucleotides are TGTGCCAGTCTCCCAGGGAGAGGGACTGAAGCTTTCTTT. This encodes CASLPGRGTEAFF.

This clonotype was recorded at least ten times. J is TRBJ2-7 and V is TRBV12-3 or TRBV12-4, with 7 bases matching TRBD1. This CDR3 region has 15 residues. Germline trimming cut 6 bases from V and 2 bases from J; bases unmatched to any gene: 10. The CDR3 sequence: CASRQTGTVTYEQYF. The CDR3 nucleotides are TGTGCCAGCAGACAGACCGGGACAGTTACCTACGAGCAGTACTTC.